This T cell receptor beta chain was identified during a study of blood T cell repertoires in COVID-19. Overall study: COVID-19 samples from acute and convalescent phases originated in the United States, Italy and Spain.

Produced via immunoSEQ multiplex PCR; TCRdb's table is partial and in-frame only. The sample contains some 270,000 clones, around 83% of which appear only once. Which cohort a participant joined came from the clinical history participants gave. Contact with a PCR-confirmed or clinician-diagnosed COVID-19 case occurred within 2 weeks of entry. The CDR3 contains 15 residues. The germline CDR1 and CDR2 sequences are SNHLY and FYNNEI. V shed 4 bases and J shed 9 bases, with 20 bases lying between them. This clonotype was sampled from a woman aged 45-60 years who had been exposed to COVID-19. Sequences were obtained from PBMCs or T cells enriched from blood (not recorded which). The V gene is TRBV2, the J gene TRBJ2-3; D uncertain. Here the CDR3 DNA reads TGTGCCAGCAGTGGAGGAAGTGAACCCCGAAGGACGCAGTATTTT. Translating gives CASSGGSEPRRTQYF.